The 28 T cell receptor beta chains below all came from one sample that was sequenced in a study of cytomegalovirus exposure and HLA in healthy donors. Using immunoSEQ multiplex PCR, the repertoire was profiled, and TCRdb retains in-frame clones only, with some absent. The table has roughly 120,000 clones, approximately 88% seen once. The sample was PBMCs. Receptor source: a man between 18 and 29 years old in good health and CMV-seronegative.

The table lists this clone with a count of one. The chain employs TRBV6-5 and TRBJ2-5; D uncertain. Per germline, CDR1 MNHEY and CDR2 SVGAGI. The CDR3 has 15 residues. Trimming removed 0 bases at V and 1 base at J, with 9 bases between. Here the CDR3 DNA reads TGTGCCAGCAGTTACTCTTTTCTTATCCAAGAGACCCAGTACTTC. This translates into CASSYSFLIQETQYF.

The chain joins TRBV7-2 to TRBJ2-7; 8 bases are shared with TRBD1. Germline V lookup: CDR1 SGHTA, CDR2 FQGNSA. V trimming: 5 bases; J trimming: 4 bases; junction bases outside the gene matches: 13. The CDR3 sequence is 16 residues long. The CDR3 sequence: CASSKAGTGQLYEQYF. CDR3 DNA sequence: TGTGCCAGCAGCAAAGCCGGGACAGGTCAACTTTACGAGCAGTACTTC.

The chain links TRBV19 to TRBJ2-7; 9 nucleotides match TRBD1. Germline assignment: CDR1 LNHDA and CDR2 SQIVND (reference sequence). J gave up 1 base and V 6 bases, and 7 bases lay outside the gene matches. CDR3 size: 15 residues. CDR3 residues: CASSMDRGLSYEQYF. DNA for the CDR3: TGTGCCAGTAGCATGGACAGGGGCCTATCCTACGAGCAGTACTTC.

This clone was recorded a few times. The rearrangement joins TRBV30 to TRBJ1-2, with D possibly TRBD1 on 6 matching bases. There are 15 residues in the CDR3. The germline V gene encodes CDR1 GTSNPN and CDR2 SVGIG (reference sequence). V lost 4 bases and J lost 6, with 21 bases in between. Here the CDR3 reads CAWISPRGGRDGYTF. The CDR3 DNA reads TGTGCCTGGATAAGCCCCAGGGGCGGTCGGGATGGCTACACCTTC.

This chain joins TRBV28 and TRBJ2-1; D gene unclear. This CDR3 comprises 12 residues. Trimming took 3 bases from V and 4 from J, leaving 4 bases between them. Germline CDR1 reads MDHEN; CDR2 reads SYDVKM. The CDR3 DNA reads as TGTGCCAGCAGTTTGCAGTACAATGAGCAGTTCTTC. Translated: CASSLQYNEQFF.

This chain joins TRBV9 and TRBJ1-2; tentatively, D is TRBD1 (5 bases). The V end lost 0 bases, the J end lost 5 bases, and 23 bases lay between the germline ends. This CDR3 has 18 amino acids. The germline V gene encodes CDR1 SGDLS and CDR2 YYNGEE. CDR3 sequence reads: CASSVGRDERRRGYGYTF. The DNA of the CDR3 is TGTGCCAGCAGCGTAGGTAGGGATGAGAGGCGTAGGGGTTATGGCTACACCTTC.

The chain couples TRBV7-8 to TRBJ2-6, with 8 bases matching TRBD2. V was pared by 5 bases and J by 0 bases, with 9 bases of the junction left unmatched. The CDR3 is 18 amino acids. Per the germline V gene, CDR1 is SGHVS and CDR2 is FQNEAQ. The CDR3 loop reads CASSRTSGGASGANVLTF. CDR3 bases: TGTGCCAGCAGCAGAACGTCCGGGGGGGCCTCTGGGGCCAACGTCCTGACTTTC.

This chain uses TRBV19 with TRBJ1-4; 7 bases are a match to TRBD1. Germline V lookup: CDR1 LNHDA, CDR2 SQIVND (reference sequence). This CDR3 is 15 amino acids long. J lost 8 bases, V lost 7 bases, and 13 bases had no gene match. In nucleotides, the CDR3 is TGTGCCAGTACCGCGACAGGGAAGGTTGGCGAAAAACTGTTTTTT. Protein: CASTATGKVGEKLFF.

The chain is built from TRBV27 and TRBJ2-1, with 11 bases aligning to TRBD2. Germline values: CDR1 MNHEY, CDR2 SMNVEV (reference sequence). The length of the CDR3 is 15 residues. The V and J ends lost 8 bases and 6 bases, in that order; junction bases with no gene match: 9. The CDR3 sequence is CASGRGLAGGNEQFF. DNA of the CDR3: TGTGCCAGCGGCCGTGGGCTAGCGGGAGGCAATGAGCAGTTCTTC.

V is TRBV2 and J is TRBJ2-1; D gene unclear. Trimming took 5 bases from V and 5 from J, leaving 4 bases between them. The CDR3 contains 11 residues. Germline V gene sequence: CDR1 SNHLY, CDR2 FYNNEI. The CDR3, as DNA: TGTGCCAGCAGTTTCAACAATGAGCAGTTCTTC. Translation gives CASSFNNEQFF.

The rearrangement joins TRBV28 to TRBJ2-7, with 7 bases identical to TRBD2. With 0 bases clipped from V and 2 bases from J, the junction kept 4 bases outside the gene matches. Germline CDR1 MDHEN, CDR2 SYDVKM. The CDR3 has 15 amino acids. The CDR3 here is CASSLWLRGTYEQYF. In DNA form, the CDR3 reads TGTGCCAGCAGTTTATGGCTGCGGGGGACCTACGAGCAGTACTTC.

V usage is TRBV10-1 and J usage is TRBJ1-1, with TRBD1 identical over 10 bases. J lost 1 base, V lost 1 base, and 21 bases had no gene match. Germline CDR1 is WNHNN and CDR2 is SYGVQD (reference sequence). The CDR3 runs to 22 residues. The CDR3, as DNA: TGCGCCAGCAGTGAGTACGATCGGGACAGGGGATATCTCCTAAGTCGGAACACTGAAGCTTTCTTT. Its translation is CASSEYDRDRGYLLSRNTEAFF.

The rearrangement joins TRBV11-3 to TRBJ2-7; 8 bases map to TRBD1. V dropped 1 base and J dropped 4; count of bases not matched to a gene: 0. Germline CDR1 reads SGHNT; CDR2 reads YENEEA. CDR3 length: 13 amino acids. The CDR3, as DNA: TGTGCCAGCAGCTTAGGGGACAGGTACGAGCAGTACTTC. It translates to CASSLGDRYEQYF.

The CDR3 loop reads CASSLAAGASNQPQHF. The CDR3 region has the DNA TGTGCCAGCAGCTTAGCCGCAGGGGCCTCCAATCAGCCCCAGCATTTT. The chain links TRBV11-2 to TRBJ1-5, with TRBD1 as a possible D gene (6 bases). The germline V gene has CDR1 SGHAT and CDR2 FQNNGV. The CDR3 is 16 amino acids. The ends were cut back, 1 base at V and 3 bases at J, with 13 bases in the middle.

V usage is TRBV11-2 and J usage is TRBJ1-6, with TRBD1 as a possible D gene (5 bases). V lost 3 bases to trimming and J lost 7 bases, with 16 bases between them. Germline loops: CDR1 SGHAT, CDR2 FQNNGV. The CDR3 runs to 16 residues. Here the CDR3 reads CASSFGAGGGNSPLHF. CDR3 nucleotide sequence: TGTGCCAGCAGCTTTGGTGCTGGGGGAGGAAATTCACCCCTCCACTTT.

The rearrangement uses TRBV19 and TRBJ1-5; no clear D gene. This CDR3 is built from 15 residues. V was cut by 1 base and J by 0 bases, with 7 bases left in between. Germline lookup yields CDR1 LNHDA and CDR2 SQIVND (reference sequence). CDR3 residues: CASSIARYSNQPQHF. In DNA form, the CDR3 reads TGTGCCAGTAGTATAGCTAGATATAGCAATCAGCCCCAGCATTTT. The variable domain in full, completed from reference TRBV19 and TRBJ1-5, reads DGGITQSPKYLFRKEGQNVTLSCEQNLNHDAMYWYRQDPGQGLRLIYYSQIVNDFQKGDIAEGYSVSREKKESFPLTVTSAQKNPTAFYLCASSIARYSNQPQHFGDGTRLSIL.

The chain links TRBV19 to TRBJ2-1, with TRBD2 identical over 14 bases. Losses at the gene ends were 5 bases for V and 8 bases for J; bases not matched to a gene: 8. The CDR3 is made up of 16 amino acids. Per germline, CDR1 LNHDA and CDR2 SQIVND (reference sequence). CDR3 protein: CASSAGTSGRGDEQFF. CDR3 coding DNA: TGTGCCAGTAGTGCCGGGACTAGCGGGAGAGGCGATGAGCAGTTCTTC.

The rearrangement links TRBV4-1 to TRBJ2-2; D possibly corresponds to TRBD1 (6 bases). V lost 4 bases to trimming and J lost 5 bases, with 14 bases between them. The CDR3 loop spans 15 amino acids. Germline V gives CDR1 MGHRA, CDR2 YSYEKL. The CDR3 bases are TGCGCCAGCAGCCCGTGGGACACGTCAACCGGGGAGCTGTTTTTT. This gives the protein CASSPWDTSTGELFF.

In its sample, this clone was seen once. The V call is TRBV6-6, the J call TRBJ1-5; D is ambiguous. With 0 bases removed from V and 7 bases from J, the gap between germline ends came to 13 bases. CDR3 length: 15 residues. Germline loops: CDR1 MNHNY, CDR2 SVGAGI (reference sequence). CDR3 nucleotides: TGTGCCAGCAGTTACTCGTTAGGAGGCGGACAGCCCCAGCATTTT. This codes for CASSYSLGGGQPQHF.

This chain joins TRBV6-1 and TRBJ1-4; D might be TRBD1 (6 bases). The CDR3 totals 14 residues. The V and J ends lost 1 base and 8 bases respectively, with 11 bases between them. The germline V gene has CDR1 MNHNS and CDR2 SASEGT. The CDR3 DNA follows: TGTGCCAGCAGTGAAGATAGGACAGCCGAAAAACTGTTTTTT. Its protein product is CASSEDRTAEKLFF.

The chain has TRBV4-3 and TRBJ1-6, with no clear D. Germline loops: CDR1 LGHNA, CDR2 YSLEER. V lost 2 bases and J lost 14, with 22 bases in between. This CDR3 has 16 amino acids. The chain's CDR3 is CASSQSPGHIIPALHF. CDR3 coding DNA: TGCGCCAGCAGCCAATCACCAGGCCATATAATTCCGGCCCTCCACTTT.

The chain uses TRBV10-1 and TRBJ2-7; D not certain. The CDR3 consists of 13 residues. Germline V lookup: CDR1 WNHNN, CDR2 SYGVQD (reference sequence). The germline V and J ends were trimmed by 6 bases and 9 bases, with 18 bases remaining between them. CDR3 sequence: CASRKTSAGMQYF. CDR3 coding DNA: TGCGCCAGCAGAAAGACTTCTGCCGGTATGCAGTACTTC.

The chain is built from TRBV28 and TRBJ1-4; TRBD1 agrees at 7 bases. The V segment lost 6 bases and the J segment 10 bases; nucleotides outside the gene matches: 11. This CDR3 is built from 14 residues. Germline V CDR1 and CDR2: MDHEN, SYDVKM. In nucleotides, the CDR3 is TGTGCCAGCAGACAAAGACAGGGCGTAGGAAAACTGTTTTTT. This sequence encodes CASRQRQGVGKLFF.

This clone turned up a few times. J is TRBJ2-7 and V is TRBV28; D is possibly TRBD1 (5 bases). Germline V CDR1 and CDR2: MDHEN, SYDVKM. Trimming removed 8 bases from V and 5 bases from J, with 10 bases in between. The CDR3 covers 11 residues. This CDR3 reads CASAARDEQYF. The CDR3, as DNA: TGTGCCAGCGCCGCCAGGGACGAGCAGTACTTC.

The chain carries TRBV4-1 and TRBJ2-7; 7 bases match TRBD2. The CDR3 consists of 14 residues. V dropped 1 base and J dropped 5; count of bases not matched to a gene: 5. Germline CDR1 and CDR2: MGHRA and YSYEKL. The CDR3 region is CASSQGRESDEQYF. The DNA of the CDR3 is TGCGCCAGCAGCCAAGGGCGGGAGTCGGACGAGCAGTACTTC.

The DNA for the CDR3 is TGTGCCAGCTCACCAGCGTCGCAGGGAGGCTTGGGCTACACCTTC. Translation gives CASSPASQGGLGYTF. The rearrangement joins TRBV18 to TRBJ1-2; D is possibly TRBD1 (5 bases). There are 15 residues in the CDR3. Germline CDR1 is KGHSH and CDR2 is LQKENI. V was trimmed by 2 bases and J by 8 bases, leaving 18 bases between them.

The chain recombines TRBV2 with TRBJ2-5; D gene ambiguous. The V end lost 7 bases, the J end lost 5 bases, and 17 bases lay between the germline ends. Germline-derived CDR1 and CDR2 are SNHLY and FYNNEI. This CDR3 spans 14 amino acids. The CDR3 sequence: CASTSNQLWETQYF. DNA of the CDR3: TGTGCCAGCACCTCCAACCAACTATGGGAGACCCAGTACTTC. Complete variable domain (other parts from reference TRBV2 and TRBJ2-5): EPEVTQTPSHQVTQMGQEVILRCVPISNHLYFYWYRQILGQKVEFLVSFYNNEISEKSEIFDDQFSVERPDGSNFTLKIRSTKLEDSAMYFCASTSNQLWETQYFGPGTRLLVL.

V and J are TRBV11-3 and TRBJ1-6, with 7 bases fitting TRBD1. J was trimmed by 6 bases and V by 2 bases; bases with no gene match: 10. The CDR3 runs 17 residues. CDR1 and CDR2 from the germline V gene are SGHNT and YENEEA. Written as DNA, the CDR3 is TGTGCCAGCAGCTTATATTATGGGACAGAGATTAATTCACCCCTCCACTTT. Its translation is CASSLYYGTEINSPLHF. Based on the CDR3 plus reference TRBV11-3 and TRBJ1-6, the full variable domain is EAGVVQSPRYKIIEKKQPVAFWCNPISGHNTLYWYLQNLGQGPELLIRYENEEAVDDSQLPKDRFSAERLKGVDSTLKIQPAELGDSAVYLCASSLYYGTEINSPLHFGNGTRLTVT.